One and the same sample provided the 23 T cell receptor beta chains below, sequenced in a study of OX40 agonist ivuxolimab in advanced cancers. Libraries were prepared by immunoSEQ multiplex PCR; TCRdb keeps only in-frame clonotypes and omits some of them. This repertoire shows 65,000 to 80,000 clones, around nine tenths found once; its top ten account for over 0.6%. The specimen was CD4+ or CD8+ T cells sorted from blood, collected in a trial of the OX40 agonist ivuxolimab. The receptors were sampled from an adult with an advanced solid tumor such as melanoma, head and neck, liver or kidney cancer.

This sequence joins TRBV7-6 and TRBJ2-2; 7 bases fit TRBD2. There are 16 residues in the CDR3. V shed 4 bases, J shed 7 bases, and the junction held 12 bases outside the gene matches. Germline CDR1 is SGHVS and CDR2 is FNYEAQ. CDR3 sequence: CASSSRGRPGGGELFF. Written as DNA, the CDR3 is TGTGCCAGCAGCTCCCGAGGGCGGCCGGGGGGCGGGGAGCTGTTTTTT.

This clone was recorded only once. The chain employs TRBV18 and TRBJ1-2; D gene uncertain. V lost 6 bases and J 1 base, leaving 6 bases between the germline ends. CDR3 length equals 12 residues. Germline V gene lookup returns CDR1 KGHSH and CDR2 LQKENI. The CDR3 DNA reads as TGTGCCAGCTCCTCAAATAACTATGGCTACACCTTC. Protein product: CASSSNNYGYTF.

This rearrangement joins TRBV9 to TRBJ2-3; TRBD1 might be the D (6 bases). The CDR3 is 18 residues long. Trimming removed 1 base from V and 5 bases from J, with 23 bases in between. Germline V CDR1 and CDR2: SGDLS, YYNGEE. The CDR3 DNA sequence: TGTGCCAGCAGCGTAAAGAGGCTCGCGCCAGGGGCCGTAGATACGCAGTATTTT. It encodes CASSVKRLAPGAVDTQYF.

The rearrangement uses TRBV5-1 and TRBJ2-1; 7 nucleotides line up with TRBD1. V dropped 4 bases and J dropped 4; count of bases not matched to a gene: 2. CDR3 length equals 13 residues. Germline-derived CDR1 and CDR2 are SGHRS and YFSETQ. The CDR3 is CASSEQGYNEQFF. In nucleotides, the CDR3 is TGCGCCAGCAGCGAACAGGGGTACAATGAGCAGTTCTTC. Variable domain in full (rest from reference TRBV5-1 and TRBJ2-1): KAGVTQTPRYLIKTRGQQVTLSCSPISGHRSVSWYQQTPGQGLQFLFEYFSETQRNKGNFPGRFSGRQFSNSRSEMNVSTLELGDSALYLCASSEQGYNEQFFGPGTRLTVL.

This clone showed up just a few times. The genes are TRBV7-2 and TRBJ1-4; D uncertain. This CDR3 is built from 16 residues. The V gene's germline CDR1 is SGHTA and CDR2 FQGNSA. The V end lost 2 bases, the J end lost 8 bases, and 18 bases lay between the germline ends. The CDR3 protein is CASSLNSGGFGEKLFF. Written as DNA, the CDR3 is TGTGCCAGCAGCTTAAACTCGGGAGGGTTCGGGGAAAAACTGTTTTTT.

This sequence joins TRBV7-6 and TRBJ2-5; the D call may be TRBD1 or TRBD2 (5 bases each). With 0 bases removed from V and 5 bases from J, the gap between germline ends came to 16 bases. The CDR3 runs to 16 residues. CDR1 SGHVS and CDR2 FNYEAQ come from the germline V gene. This CDR3 reads CASSLAGRGAYETQYF. The CDR3 DNA reads TGTGCCAGCAGCTTAGCGGGCAGAGGGGCGTATGAGACCCAGTACTTC.

The rearrangement uses TRBV5-1 and TRBJ2-5, with TRBD2 matching over 7 bases. The trim removed 2 bases at V and 2 bases at J, leaving 3 bases unmatched. Per germline, CDR1 SGHRS and CDR2 YFSETQ. The CDR3 loop spans 14 amino acids. This CDR3 is CASSFSSGQETQYF. In DNA, the CDR3 is TGCGCCAGCAGCTTTTCTAGCGGACAAGAGACCCAGTACTTC.

The V gene is TRBV28, the J gene TRBJ1-3; no clear D. Germline V gene sequence: CDR1 MDHEN, CDR2 SYDVKM. The V end lost 10 bases, the J end lost 4 bases, and 14 bases lay between the germline ends. The CDR3 extends over 13 amino acids. CDR3 bases: TGTGCCACGAGGGCGCCAGCCGGAAACACCATATATTTT. It translates to CATRAPAGNTIYF.

This clone was counted once. This chain connects TRBV15 to TRBJ2-1; D might be TRBD1 (5 bases). This CDR3 has 17 residues. Trimming removed 0 bases at V and 1 base at J, with 13 bases between. Per the germline V gene, CDR1 is LNHNV and CDR2 is YYDKDF (reference sequence). The CDR3 spells CATSRDIGADSYNEQFF. In DNA, the CDR3 is TGTGCCACCAGCAGAGATATAGGGGCAGATTCCTACAATGAGCAGTTCTTC.

The chain recombines TRBV5-1 with TRBJ2-4; 11 nucleotides agree with TRBD2. Germline V gene data show CDR1 as SGHRS and CDR2 as YFSETQ. The CDR3 spans 18 residues. Trimming cost V 4 bases and J 9 bases; bases outside gene matches: 18. The CDR3, as DNA: TGCGCCAGCAGCCCAACTAGCGGGAGCCGAAGGGGAGCATCCATTCAGTACTTC. This codes for CASSPTSGSRRGASIQYF.

V and J are TRBV6-1 and TRBJ2-5; D tentatively fits TRBD1 or TRBD2 (5 bases each). CDR1 and CDR2 from the germline V gene are MNHNS and SASEGT. The germline V and J ends were trimmed by 5 bases and 0 bases, with 10 bases remaining between them. CDR3 length: 14 residues. The CDR3 bases are TGTGCCAGCAGTTGGGGGTCCGACCAAGAGACCCAGTACTTC. Encoded protein: CASSWGSDQETQYF.

This clone came up once. V and J are TRBV5-1 and TRBJ2-1; possibly TRBD2 for D (5 bases). The CDR3 sequence is 16 residues long. Trimming shortened V by 0 bases and J by 4 bases, and 14 bases separated the two germline ends. Per the germline V gene, CDR1 is SGHRS and CDR2 is YFSETQ. Here the CDR3 reads CASSLGDSGRYNEQFF. DNA of the CDR3: TGCGCCAGCAGCTTGGGAGACTCTGGGAGATACAATGAGCAGTTCTTC.

The V call is TRBV30, the J call TRBJ1-1; D gene uncertain. Germline loops: CDR1 GTSNPN, CDR2 SVGIG (reference sequence). The germline V and J ends were trimmed by 2 bases and 1 base, with 11 bases remaining between them. The CDR3 contains 14 residues. The CDR3 sequence is CAWSKTVSNTEAFF. For the CDR3, the DNA is TGTGCCTGGAGTAAGACGGTTTCGAACACTGAAGCTTTCTTT.

The chain employs TRBV2 and TRBJ2-1; 9 bases match TRBD2. V dropped 6 bases and J dropped 8; count of bases not matched to a gene: 5. CDR1 is SNHLY and CDR2 is FYNNEI in the germline V gene. The CDR3 sequence is 13 residues long. As DNA, the CDR3 is TGTGCCAGCAGGCCTAGCGGGATTTATGAGCAGTTCTTC. It translates to CASRPSGIYEQFF.

The J gene is TRBJ2-2, the V gene TRBV5-1; TRBD1 aligns across 9 bases. Germline V lookup: CDR1 SGHRS, CDR2 YFSETQ. The J segment lost 4 bases and the V segment lost 9 bases, leaving 10 bases of the junction unmatched. The CDR3 is 15 residues long. CDR3: CATHPGTGSTGELFF. In nucleotides, the CDR3 is TGCGCCACCCACCCCGGGACAGGGAGCACCGGGGAGCTGTTTTTT.

This chain joins TRBV28 and TRBJ1-6, with TRBD1 matching 8 bases. V shed 8 bases, J shed 3 bases, and the junction held 3 bases outside the gene matches. CDR1 and CDR2 from the germline V gene are MDHEN and SYDVKM. The CDR3 is made up of 14 amino acids. The CDR3 coding sequence is TGTGCCAGCGGAACAGGGGGCTATAATTCACCCCTCCACTTT. As protein: CASGTGGYNSPLHF. The full variable domain, with the rest looked up from reference TRBV28 and TRBJ1-6, is DVKVTQSSRYLVKRTGEKVFLECVQDMDHENMFWYRQDPGLGLRLIYFSYDVKMKEKGDIPEGYSVSREKKERFSLILESASTNQTSMYLCASGTGGYNSPLHFGNGTRLTVT.

The genes are TRBV2 and TRBJ2-2; D is unclear. V was shortened by 3 bases and J by 3 bases, with 5 bases between the two germline ends. Germline V gene lookup returns CDR1 SNHLY and CDR2 FYNNEI. This CDR3 contains 13 residues. The CDR3 bases are TGTGCCAGCAGTGACGAGTACACCGGGGAGCTGTTTTTT. This encodes CASSDEYTGELFF.

This chain links TRBV7-2 with TRBJ2-5; 9 bases are shared with TRBD2. Germline CDR1 is SGHTA and CDR2 is FQGNSA. The ends lost 3 bases at V and 4 bases at J; junction bases unmatched: 6. The CDR3 has 15 residues. This CDR3 reads CASSFGGGAGETQYF. CDR3 coding DNA: TGTGCCAGCAGCTTTGGCGGGGGGGCCGGAGAGACCCAGTACTTC.

This chain connects TRBV14 to TRBJ1-4; no reliable D call. Trimming took 4 bases from V and 7 from J, leaving 19 bases between them. Germline V gives CDR1 SGHDN, CDR2 FVKESK. The CDR3 extends over 16 amino acids. The CDR3 loop is CASSRGGLSFGEKLFF. Here the CDR3 DNA reads TGTGCCAGCAGCCGAGGCGGGCTAAGCTTCGGTGAAAAACTGTTTTTT.

The chain joins TRBV9 to TRBJ2-3; no firm D call. Trimming took 0 bases from V and 4 from J, leaving 12 bases between them. The CDR3 is 15 amino acids. Germline loops: CDR1 SGDLS, CDR2 YYNGEE. The CDR3 loop is CASSVESRTADTQYF. Here the CDR3 DNA reads TGTGCCAGCAGCGTAGAAAGTAGGACCGCAGATACGCAGTATTTT. Combining the CDR3 with reference TRBV9 and TRBJ2-3 gives the whole variable domain DSGVTQTPKHLITATGQRVTLRCSPRSGDLSVYWYQQSLDQGLQFLIQYYNGEERAKGNILERFSAQQFPDLHSELNLSSLELGDSALYFCASSVESRTADTQYFGPGTRLTVL.

V is TRBV6-5 and J is TRBJ1-1, with no clear D. Looked up from germline, CDR1 is MNHEY and CDR2 is SVGAGI. CDR3 length equals 12 residues. With 6 bases removed from V and 0 bases from J, the gap between germline ends came to 5 bases. DNA for the CDR3: TGTGCCAGCAGACGATTGAACACTGAAGCTTTCTTT. Residues: CASRRLNTEAFF.

The V call is TRBV28, the J call TRBJ2-7, with 11 bases fitting TRBD1. V gave up 5 bases and J gave up 6 bases; unmatched junction bases: 9. Looked up from germline, CDR1 is MDHEN and CDR2 is SYDVKM. The CDR3 spans 15 residues. The CDR3 DNA reads TGTGCCAGCAGTCCCGCCCGGACAGGGGGCAGCGAGCAGTACTTC. Protein sequence: CASSPARTGGSEQYF.

The gene calls are TRBV2 and TRBJ2-7, with a tentative D call TRBD1 (6 bases). The CDR3 length is 16 residues. CDR1 is SNHLY, CDR2 FYNNEI, per germline. V was trimmed by 7 bases and J by 0 bases, leaving 19 bases between them. The chain's CDR3 is CASIPTPGHLSYEQYF. The CDR3 bases are TGTGCCAGCATTCCCACCCCGGGACACCTCTCCTACGAGCAGTACTTC.